This entry lists 28 T cell receptor beta chains sequenced from one sample in a study of T cells in localized non-small cell lung cancer. TCRdb's copy holds only in-frame clones and misses some; the assay was immunoSEQ multiplex PCR. The repertoire includes tens of thousands of clones, about 88% of them detected once, and about 7% sits in the top ten. The sample consisted of peripheral blood, taken before any cancer treatment. Receptors were obtained from a woman aged 18 to 49 with stage III lung adenocarcinoma.

The chain carries TRBV11-2 and TRBJ2-2; 8 bases align to TRBD2. Germline values: CDR1 SGHAT, CDR2 FQNNGV. J lost 6 bases, V lost 7 bases, and 10 bases had no gene match. This CDR3 contains 15 residues. The CDR3 nucleotides read TGTGCCAGCACCGCCCAACTTAGCGGGGCCGGGGAGCTGTTTTTT. Translated, it gives CASTAQLSGAGELFF.

The V gene is TRBV6-1, the J gene TRBJ2-7; TRBD1 or TRBD2 may be the D gene (6 bases each). CDR1 MNHNS and CDR2 SASEGT come from the germline V gene. V was pared by 7 bases and J by 6 bases, with 22 bases between. The CDR3 consists of 15 residues. Written as DNA, the CDR3 is TGTGCCAGCACCTGGAGTGGGGGGCGCGAGGCCGAGCAGTACTTC. This translates into CASTWSGGREAEQYF.

V and J are TRBV19 and TRBJ2-3; D may correspond to TRBD1 or TRBD2 (5 bases each). The germline V gene has CDR1 LNHDA and CDR2 SQIVND (reference sequence). The CDR3 contains 13 residues. The V end lost 6 bases, the J end lost 6 bases, and 13 bases lay between the germline ends. The DNA of the CDR3 is TGTGCCAGTAGGACACTAGGGGCCGATACGCAGTATTTT. As protein: CASRTLGADTQYF.

The CDR3 coding sequence is TGTGCCAGCTCAAGGGGACAGGGCTACGAGCAGTACTTC. Its protein product is CASSRGQGYEQYF. The gene calls are TRBV18 and TRBJ2-7; 9 bases map to TRBD1. This CDR3 region has 13 residues. The germline V gene has CDR1 KGHSH and CDR2 LQKENI. The ends lost 5 bases at V and 3 bases at J; junction bases unmatched: 2. Drawing the rest from reference TRBV18 and TRBJ2-7, the complete variable domain is NAGVMQNPRHLVRRRGQEARLRCSPMKGHSHVYWYRQLPEEGLKFMVYLQKENIIDESGMPKERFSAEFPKEGPSILRIQQVVRGDSAAYFCASSRGQGYEQYFGPGTRLTVT.

As to this clone: A read error may account for a junction end that differs from germline. The identical CDR3 is also encoded by other nucleotide sequences in the sample. The chain employs TRBV5-1 and TRBJ1-1; TRBD1 aligns across 9 bases. This CDR3 has 14 residues. Germline V gene data show CDR1 as SGHRS and CDR2 as YFSETQ. In DNA form, the CDR3 reads TGCGCCAGCAGCCCAGGGACAGGGAACACCGAAGCTTTCTTT. Amino acids: CASSPGTGNTEAFF.

V usage is TRBV7-8 and J usage is TRBJ2-7, with D perhaps matching TRBD2 (5 bases). This CDR3 contains 14 residues. With 8 bases removed from V and 6 bases from J, the gap between germline ends came to 20 bases. Germline V lookup: CDR1 SGHVS, CDR2 FQNEAQ. CDR3 protein: CASESGPRGLEQYF. DNA for the CDR3: TGTGCCAGCGAATCCGGGCCCCGAGGGCTCGAGCAGTACTTC.

This clone was counted a single time. The chain combines TRBV12-2 with TRBJ2-6. TRBV12-2 is shown as a pseudogene. The CDR3 has 15 residues. The CDR3 coding sequence is TGTGCAAGTCGGTGCAACCACTCTGGGGCCAACGTCCTGACTTTC. It specifies CASRCNHSGANVLTF.

The genes are TRBV27 and TRBJ2-2; 8 bases match TRBD2. Germline lookup yields CDR1 MNHEY and CDR2 SMNVEV (reference sequence). The J segment lost 5 bases and the V segment lost 3 bases, leaving 11 bases of the junction unmatched. The CDR3 is made up of 17 amino acids. This chain's CDR3 is CASSFFTPGGPTGELFF. CDR3 nucleotides: TGTGCCAGCAGTTTCTTCACCCCGGGGGGGCCTACCGGGGAGCTGTTTTTT.

This chain links TRBV5-1 with TRBJ1-5; possibly TRBD1 for D (6 bases). V lost 2 bases, J lost 2 bases, and 11 bases lay in between. There are 15 residues in the CDR3. Germline loops: CDR1 SGHRS, CDR2 YFSETQ. The CDR3 DNA follows: TGCGCCAGCAGCTTTGGAGGGGGTGGCAATCAGCCCCAGCATTTT. Residues: CASSFGGGGNQPQHF.

This clone was seen a single time. The V call is TRBV4-2, the J call TRBJ1-1; 7 bases align to TRBD1. Germline V gene sequence: CDR1 LGHNA, CDR2 YNFKEQ. The CDR3 runs 15 residues. Trimming removed 4 bases from V and 1 base from J; junction bases left unmatched: 6. The CDR3 nucleotides read TGTGCCAGCAGCCGGATCGGACAGGCGAACACTGAAGCTTTCTTT. Translation gives CASSRIGQANTEAFF.

V and J are TRBV9 and TRBJ2-3, with no clear D. V was pared by 0 bases and J by 0 bases, with 8 bases between. The CDR3 is 15 amino acids. Looked up from germline, CDR1 is SGDLS and CDR2 is YYNGEE. The DNA of the CDR3 is TGTGCCAGCAGCGTAGGGGTGGACAGCACAGATACGCAGTATTTT. This translates into CASSVGVDSTDTQYF.

J is TRBJ1-2 and V is TRBV5-4; 7 bases fit TRBD1. Looked up from germline, CDR1 is SGHNT and CDR2 is YYREEE (reference sequence). With 4 bases clipped from V and 0 bases from J, the junction kept 6 bases outside the gene matches. This CDR3 has 15 residues. The CDR3 DNA is TGTGCCAGCAGCCTCGGACAGGTCTCTAACTATGGCTACACCTTC. Its protein is CASSLGQVSNYGYTF. The full variable domain, its missing parts supplied by reference TRBV5-4 and TRBJ1-2, is ETGVTQSPTHLIKTRGQQVTLRCSSQSGHNTVSWYQQALGQGPQFIFQYYREEENGRGNFPPRFSGLQFPNYSSELNVNALELDDSALYLCASSLGQVSNYGYTFGSGTRLTVV.

The V call is TRBV19, the J call TRBJ1-4; TRBD1 matches at 7 bases. V shed 8 bases, J shed 8 bases, and the junction held 8 bases outside the gene matches. The CDR3 has 13 amino acids. Germline loops: CDR1 LNHDA, CDR2 SQIVND (reference sequence). The CDR3 is CASSIDREEKLFF. CDR3 sequence (DNA): TGTGCCAGTTCAATCGACAGGGAAGAAAAACTGTTTTTT.

The V and J genes are TRBV7-9 and TRBJ2-1, with D perhaps assigned TRBD1 or TRBD2 (5 bases each). Germline CDR1 reads SEHNR; CDR2 reads FQNEAQ (reference sequence). The CDR3 has 12 residues. The CDR3 spells CTLEGQGSEQFF. The CDR3 DNA follows: TGTACCCTTGAGGGGCAAGGGAGTGAGCAGTTCTTC.

This clone appeared once. The V call is TRBV5-6, the J call TRBJ1-1; D not resolved. The length of the CDR3 is 14 residues. The germline V and J ends were trimmed by 1 base and 1 base, with 8 bases remaining between them. CDR1 is SGHDT, CDR2 YYEEEE, per germline. CDR3 residues: CASSLKKRNTEAFF. Here the CDR3 DNA reads TGTGCCAGCAGCTTGAAAAAACGGAACACTGAAGCTTTCTTT.

The table lists this clone with a few counts. The chain joins TRBV7-2 to TRBJ1-1; 8 bases align to TRBD1. This CDR3 is built from 16 residues. Trimming removed 1 base from V and 2 bases from J; junction bases left unmatched: 6. From germline, CDR1 is SGHTA and CDR2 FQGNSA. CDR3 loop: CASSLEAGGFNTEAFF. In DNA, the CDR3 is TGTGCCAGCAGCTTAGAGGCAGGGGGCTTTAACACTGAAGCTTTCTTT.

This chain uses TRBV28 with TRBJ1-1, with D tentatively TRBD1 (6 bases). Germline lookup yields CDR1 MDHEN and CDR2 SYDVKM. Trimming removed 5 bases at V and 2 bases at J, with 18 bases between. The CDR3 consists of 16 residues. This CDR3 reads CASSTGHGTPNTEAFF. The CDR3 nucleotides read TGTGCCAGCAGTACAGGCCACGGGACACCAAACACTGAAGCTTTCTTT.

This clone was counted once. V usage is TRBV7-6 and J usage is TRBJ1-3; 10 positions match TRBD1. CDR3 size: 17 residues. Trimming took 4 bases from V and 4 from J; bases not matched to a gene: 10. The germline V gene encodes CDR1 SGHVS and CDR2 FNYEAQ. CDR3 loop: CASSWTTGQGPGNTIYF. CDR3 DNA: TGTGCCAGCAGCTGGACTACGGGACAGGGGCCCGGAAACACCATATATTTT.

The chain couples TRBV4-1 to TRBJ1-1; D might be TRBD1 (5 bases). This CDR3 contains 15 residues. V was cut by 0 bases and J by 5 bases, with 13 bases left in between. The germline V gene encodes CDR1 MGHRA and CDR2 YSYEKL. CDR3 sequence (DNA): TGCGCCAGCAGCCAAGAAACAGGCGGTAAGACTGAAGCTTTCTTT. Its translation is CASSQETGGKTEAFF.

The chain is built from TRBV6-6 and TRBJ2-7; 8 bases fit TRBD1. CDR1 and CDR2 (germline): MNHNY, SVGAGI (reference sequence). The CDR3 runs 15 residues. The V and J ends lost 3 bases and 3 bases, in that order; junction bases with no gene match: 7. CDR3 DNA sequence: TGTGCCAGCAGTTATGGGACAGGCCTAGGCTACGAGCAGTACTTC. Its protein product is CASSYGTGLGYEQYF.

The genes are TRBV7-3 and TRBJ2-1, with 9 bases identical to TRBD1. With 5 bases clipped from V and 4 bases from J, the junction kept 9 bases outside the gene matches. The CDR3 is 16 residues long. Germline CDR1 reads SGHTA; CDR2 reads FQGTGA. The CDR3 loop reads CASSLSGTGFYNEQFF. The DNA of the CDR3 is TGTGCCAGCAGCCTATCCGGGACAGGGTTTTACAATGAGCAGTTCTTC.

The CDR3 DNA sequence: TGCGCCAGCAGTCGAGCGGGTTCCGGGGACGAGCAGTACTTC. Its translation: CASSRAGSGDEQYF. V is TRBV5-1 and J is TRBJ2-7; possibly TRBD2 for D (6 bases). The V end lost 5 bases, the J end lost 5 bases, and 17 bases lay between the germline ends. Germline CDR1 and CDR2: SGHRS and YFSETQ. The CDR3 spans 14 residues.

J is TRBJ1-2 and V is TRBV7-1, with D possibly TRBD1 on 5 matching bases. TRBV7-1 is placed among ORFs of uncertain function. The CDR3 runs to 14 residues. V lost 4 bases and J 7 bases, leaving 16 bases between the germline ends. Here the CDR3 reads CASSLGRERGGYTF. The CDR3 nucleotides read TGTGCCAGCAGCTTAGGACGGGAGAGGGGTGGCTACACCTTC.

This rearrangement joins TRBV2 to TRBJ1-4; weak D call: TRBD1 (6 bases). The V end was cut by 6 bases, the J end by 4 bases, with 9 bases between. Germline V gene lookup returns CDR1 SNHLY and CDR2 FYNNEI. The CDR3 has 13 amino acids. The CDR3 region has the DNA TGTGCCAGCAGCGGACAGAATAATGAAAAACTGTTTTTT. Its protein product is CASSGQNNEKLFF.

V gene TRBV7-6 combines with J gene TRBJ1-1; TRBD1 might be the D (6 bases). The CDR3 covers 15 residues. Looked up from germline, CDR1 is SGHVS and CDR2 is FNYEAQ. Trimming stripped 7 bases from V and 5 bases from J, with 20 bases between. The CDR3 DNA follows: TGTGCCAGCAAGAAAAGGGACACCTCGGAGACTGAAGCTTTCTTT. Its translation is CASKKRDTSETEAFF.

The chain is built from TRBV7-2 and TRBJ2-5; unclear D gene. Germline V gene sequence: CDR1 SGHTA, CDR2 FQGNSA. The CDR3 length is 15 residues. Trimming removed 5 bases from V and 7 bases from J, with 20 bases in between. CDR3 residues: CASSPKAGMHGTQYF. The CDR3 region has the DNA TGTGCCAGCAGCCCTAAGGCTGGCATGCACGGGACCCAGTACTTC.

The J gene is TRBJ1-1, the V gene TRBV6-4; tentative D call: TRBD1 (6 bases). V lost 6 bases and J 0 bases, leaving 11 bases between the germline ends. This CDR3 is 14 amino acids long. Germline values: CDR1 MRHNA, CDR2 SNTAGT. This chain's CDR3 is CASRTTGMNTEAFF. For the CDR3, the DNA is TGTGCCAGCAGAACGACAGGCATGAACACTGAAGCTTTCTTT.

This chain connects TRBV4-2 to TRBJ2-3; tentatively, D is TRBD2 (6 bases). The germline gives CDR1 LGHNA, CDR2 YNFKEQ. The CDR3 spans 16 residues. The V gene lost 0 bases and the J gene lost 4 bases, with 14 bases spanning the gap. CDR3: CASSQEFSGYSDTQYF. The CDR3 region has the DNA TGTGCCAGCAGCCAAGAGTTTAGCGGCTACTCAGATACGCAGTATTTT.